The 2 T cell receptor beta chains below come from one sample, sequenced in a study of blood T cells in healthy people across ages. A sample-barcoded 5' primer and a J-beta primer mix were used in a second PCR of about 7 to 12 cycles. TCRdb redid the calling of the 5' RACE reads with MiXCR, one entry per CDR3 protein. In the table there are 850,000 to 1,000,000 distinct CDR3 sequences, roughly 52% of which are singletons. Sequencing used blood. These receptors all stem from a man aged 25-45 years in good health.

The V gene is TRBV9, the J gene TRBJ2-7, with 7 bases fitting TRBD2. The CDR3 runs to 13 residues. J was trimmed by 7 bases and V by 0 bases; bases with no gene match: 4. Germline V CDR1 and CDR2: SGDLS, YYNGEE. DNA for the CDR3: TGTGCCAGCAGCGTAGGCGGGGGTAGGGAGCAGTACTTC. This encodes CASSVGGGREQYF.

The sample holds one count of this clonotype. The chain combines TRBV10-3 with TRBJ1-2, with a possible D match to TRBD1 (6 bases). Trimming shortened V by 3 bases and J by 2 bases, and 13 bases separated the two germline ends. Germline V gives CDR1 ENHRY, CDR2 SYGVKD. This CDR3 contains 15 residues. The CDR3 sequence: CAISDLGQPNYGYTF. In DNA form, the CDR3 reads TGTGCCATCAGTGACTTAGGACAGCCCAACTATGGCTACACCTTC.